One sample yielded the 8 T cell receptor beta chains listed below, sequenced in a study of immune evolution from preneoplasia to lung adenocarcinoma. The table came from immunoSEQ multiplex PCR; TCRdb's copy has only in-frame clones and leaves some out. Of 6,000 to 6,500 clones listed, about 73% are singletons. Sequenced: FFPE lung adenocarcinoma in situ tissue. These receptors originate from a donor older than 65 with lung adenocarcinoma.

The chain carries TRBV14 and TRBJ2-1; D possibly corresponds to TRBD2 (6 bases). The CDR3 is 16 residues long. Trimming shortened V by 5 bases and J by 9 bases, and 23 bases separated the two germline ends. Germline V gene sequence: CDR1 SGHDN, CDR2 FVKESK. CDR3 protein: CASSASNRDFGREQFF. CDR3 bases: TGTGCCAGCAGCGCATCAAATCGGGACTTCGGCCGTGAGCAGTTCTTC.

This clone was detected only once. V gene TRBV28 combines with J gene TRBJ1-1; TRBD1 agrees at 8 bases. Germline V lookup: CDR1 MDHEN, CDR2 SYDVKM. The CDR3 is 13 residues long. Trimming at V came to 6 bases and at J to 6 bases, leaving 6 bases not matched to a gene. The CDR3 DNA sequence: TGTGCCAGCAGACGGACAGGGAGGGCTGAAGCTTTCTTT. Protein product: CASRRTGRAEAFF.

Turning to this clone: Other nucleotide sequences from this sample produce the same CDR3. Here the CDR3 reads CASSVDGTQYNEQFF. In DNA form, the CDR3 reads TGTGCCAGCAGCGTAGATGGGACCCAATACAATGAGCAGTTCTTC. V usage is TRBV9 and J usage is TRBJ2-1, with D tentatively TRBD1 or TRBD2 (5 bases each). Germline-derived CDR1 and CDR2 are SGDLS and YYNGEE. CDR3 length: 15 residues. V was shortened by 0 bases and J by 4 bases, with 11 bases between the two germline ends.

The chain uses TRBV29-1 and TRBJ1-2; 7 bases fit TRBD1. The CDR3 runs to 13 residues. The V and J ends lost 6 bases and 4 bases, in that order; junction bases with no gene match: 8. Germline V gene lookup returns CDR1 SQVTM and CDR2 ANQGSEA. CDR3 loop: CSVSEGAAYGYTF. The CDR3 nucleotides read TGCAGCGTCTCCGAGGGGGCTGCCTATGGCTACACCTTC.

The chain employs TRBV28 and TRBJ2-7, with a weak D call TRBD1 (6 bases). CDR3 length: 17 residues. Germline values: CDR1 MDHEN, CDR2 SYDVKM. The ends were cut back, 3 bases at V and 3 bases at J, with 21 bases in the middle. In DNA, the CDR3 is TGTGCCAGCAGTTTTGGGTTAGTTGAGGGACAAGGCTACGAGCAGTACTTC. The encoded protein is CASSFGLVEGQGYEQYF.

The CDR3 protein is CASRTGGNSPLHF. The CDR3 nucleotides read TGTGCCAGCCGTACAGGGGGAAATTCACCCCTCCACTTT. The gene calls are TRBV27 and TRBJ1-6, with 8 bases fitting TRBD1. The CDR3 is 13 amino acids. With V trimmed by 8 bases and J by 7 bases, 4 bases remained unmatched. Germline lookup yields CDR1 MNHEY and CDR2 SMNVEV (reference sequence).

This clone has more than one count but fewer than ten. This rearrangement joins TRBV19 to TRBJ2-1; D gene uncertain. The CDR3 spans 13 residues. V was cut by 5 bases and J by 0 bases, with 5 bases left in between. Per the germline V gene, CDR1 is LNHDA and CDR2 is SQIVND (reference sequence). The CDR3 loop is CASSDDSYNEQFF. CDR3 nucleotides: TGTGCCAGTAGTGACGACTCCTACAATGAGCAGTTCTTC. Filled out from reference TRBV19 and TRBJ2-1, the complete variable domain reads DGGITQSPKYLFRKEGQNVTLSCEQNLNHDAMYWYRQDPGQGLRLIYYSQIVNDFQKGDIAEGYSVSREKKESFPLTVTSAQKNPTAFYLCASSDDSYNEQFFGPGTRLTVL.

This clone was counted a few times. J is TRBJ2-7 and V is TRBV30, with TRBD1 matching 7 bases. Germline CDR1 GTSNPN, CDR2 SVGIG (reference sequence). The CDR3 loop spans 14 amino acids. Germline trimming cut 3 bases from V and 2 bases from J; bases unmatched to any gene: 7. The CDR3 here is CAWRTGTAAYEQYF. CDR3 DNA sequence: TGTGCCTGGAGGACTGGGACAGCCGCCTACGAGCAGTACTTC. Looking up the rest from reference TRBV30 and TRBJ2-7 gives the full variable domain: SQTIHQWPATLVQPVGSPLSLECTVEGTSNPNLYWYRQAAGRGLQLLFYSVGIGQISSEVPQNLSASRPQDRQFILSSKKLLLSDSGFYLCAWRTGTAAYEQYFGPGTRLTVT.